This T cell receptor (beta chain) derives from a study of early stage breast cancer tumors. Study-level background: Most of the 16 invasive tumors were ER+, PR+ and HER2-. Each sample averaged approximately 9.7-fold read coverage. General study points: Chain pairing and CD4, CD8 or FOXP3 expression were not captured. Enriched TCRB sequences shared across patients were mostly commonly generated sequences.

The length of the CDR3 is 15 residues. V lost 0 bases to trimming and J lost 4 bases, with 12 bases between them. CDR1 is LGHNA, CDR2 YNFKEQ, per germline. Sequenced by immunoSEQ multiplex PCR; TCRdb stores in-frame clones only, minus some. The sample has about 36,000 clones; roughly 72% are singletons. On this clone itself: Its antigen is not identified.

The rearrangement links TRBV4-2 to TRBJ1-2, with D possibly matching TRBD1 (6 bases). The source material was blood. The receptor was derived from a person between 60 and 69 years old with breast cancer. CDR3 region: CASSQDSRDTYGYTF. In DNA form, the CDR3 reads TGTGCCAGCAGCCAAGATTCCCGGGACACCTATGGCTACACCTTC.